This TCR beta chain was profiled in a study of blood T cell repertoires in COVID-19. Study summary: Some COVID-19 samples were acute and others convalescent; all came from the United States, Italy and Spain. Sources were T cells, B-cell-depleted T cells, or PBMCs; the material itself was cDNA or gDNA.

How the authors handled the data: Estimation of nucleated cell counts was performed using reference gene primer amplification. TCRdb's table, derived via immunoSEQ multiplex PCR, lists solely in-frame clones and lacks some. V, J and clone size reflect that table, while D and trimming were determined from the DNA. The sample includes 70,000 to 75,000 clones, roughly 78% of them seen just once. This clone was picked up one time. This CDR3 spans 14 amino acids. V was cut by 5 bases and J by 0 bases, with 10 bases left in between. Germline-derived CDR1 and CDR2 are KGHSH and LQKENI. Sequenced: peripheral blood. The TCR sequence derives from a man aged 60-69 years with active or convalescent COVID-19. This rearrangement joins TRBV18 to TRBJ1-1; maybe TRBD1 (5 bases). CDR3 sequence (DNA): TGTGCCAGCTCAGACAGCCTCATGAACACTGAAGCTTTCTTT. As protein: CASSDSLMNTEAFF.